Presented here are 8 T cell receptor beta chains from one specimen sequenced in a study of CD8 T cells in Susac syndrome. After extraction with the RNeasy kit, roughly 0.45 to 1 ug of the RNA was reverse transcribed using random hexamers. TCRdb independently ran MiXCR on the immunoSEQ multiplex PCR reads; one entry per CDR3 protein. The repertoire holds about 400,000 distinct CDR3 sequences, with 85% to 90% as singletons. Source material: CD8+ T cells from PBMCs. All receptors come from a human donor with multiple sclerosis.

The rearrangement links TRBV6-1 to TRBJ2-3; D perhaps matches TRBD1 (6 bases). Trimming left V 6 bases short and J 3 bases short, with 19 bases between. This CDR3 comprises 16 residues. The germline V gene encodes CDR1 MNHNS and CDR2 SASEGT. The CDR3 protein is CASRPEAGDETDTQYF. CDR3 nucleotide sequence: TGTGCCAGCAGGCCAGAAGCAGGGGATGAAACAGATACGCAGTATTTT.

The sample holds a few counts of this clonotype. This chain uses TRBV20-1 with TRBJ2-7; 10 bases map to TRBD2. V lost 0 bases and J lost 4; bases outside the gene matches: 6. There are 15 residues in the CDR3. CDR1 DFQATT and CDR2 SNEGSKA come from the germline V gene (reference sequence). Here the CDR3 reads CSARDILAGEYEQYF. As DNA, the CDR3 is TGCAGTGCTAGAGATATCCTAGCGGGAGAGTACGAGCAGTACTTC.

The gene calls are TRBV29-1 and TRBJ1-1; D gene unclear. Germline V gene data show CDR1 as SQVTM and CDR2 as ANQGSEA. This CDR3 region has 10 residues. Trimming cost V 4 bases and J 3 bases, with 3 bases left between them. This CDR3 is CSVGDTEAFF. CDR3 DNA: TGCAGCGTTGGGGACACTGAAGCTTTCTTT.

This clonotype has just one count. J is TRBJ2-7 and V is TRBV30, with TRBD2 matching 8 bases. The CDR3 covers 13 residues. After removal of 5 bases from V and 4 bases from J, the junction contained 7 bases not matched to a gene. Germline V gene sequence: CDR1 GTSNPN, CDR2 SVGIG (reference sequence). Written as DNA, the CDR3 is TGTGCCTGGGACCGGGGGGGGCGGTACGAGCAGTACTTC. Translating it yields CAWDRGGRYEQYF. Drawing the rest from reference TRBV30 and TRBJ2-7, the complete variable domain is SQTIHQWPATLVQPVGSPLSLECTVEGTSNPNLYWYRQAAGRGLQLLFYSVGIGQISSEVPQNLSASRPQDRQFILSSKKLLLSDSGFYLCAWDRGGRYEQYFGPGTRLTVT.

This chain uses TRBV27 with TRBJ2-1, with 7 bases fitting TRBD2. Germline V CDR1 and CDR2: MNHEY, SMNVEV (reference sequence). The CDR3 length is 14 residues. V lost 1 base and J lost 7; bases outside the gene matches: 4. CDR3 sequence: CASSLYGLENEQFF. CDR3 nucleotide sequence: TGTGCCAGCAGTTTATACGGACTAGAGAATGAGCAGTTCTTC.

V gene TRBV13 combines with J gene TRBJ2-1; no definite D call. Germline lookup yields CDR1 PRHDT and CDR2 FYEKMQ (reference sequence). Trimming pared 1 base from V and 2 bases from J, leaving 18 bases between. The CDR3 is 18 amino acids. This CDR3 is CASSLVRPRQFPYNEQFF. The CDR3 DNA is TGTGCCAGCAGCTTAGTAAGACCCCGGCAGTTTCCCTACAATGAGCAGTTCTTC.

This rearrangement joins TRBV30 to TRBJ1-1; the D is unclear. This CDR3 has 13 residues. The V gene's germline CDR1 is GTSNPN and CDR2 SVGIG (reference sequence). V dropped 0 bases and J dropped 4 bases, with 9 bases sitting between them. CDR3 region: CAWSVALGTEAFF. As DNA, the CDR3 is TGTGCCTGGAGTGTAGCCTTGGGCACTGAAGCTTTCTTT. Full variable domain (remainder filled in from reference TRBV30 and TRBJ1-1): SQTIHQWPATLVQPVGSPLSLECTVEGTSNPNLYWYRQAAGRGLQLLFYSVGIGQISSEVPQNLSASRPQDRQFILSSKKLLLSDSGFYLCAWSVALGTEAFFGQGTRLTVV.

This clonotype is a singleton in its sample. The chain uses TRBV29-1 and TRBJ2-7; D ambiguous. Germline V CDR1 and CDR2: SQVTM, ANQGSEA. The CDR3 is 13 residues long. V lost 2 bases, J lost 4 bases, and 12 bases lay in between. In DNA, the CDR3 is TGCAGCGTTGAAAGTGGGATCCGGTACGAGCAGTACTTC. Protein sequence: CSVESGIRYEQYF.